This paragraph covers one T cell receptor beta chain sequence. These data are taken from a study of T cell responses to AZD1222 COVID-19 vaccine. Libraries were prepared by immunoSEQ multiplex PCR; TCRdb keeps only in-frame clonotypes and omits some of them. The sample lists fewer than 6,000 clones, around 89% seen once, with 5.2% in the top ten. The ends were cut back, 7 bases at V and 1 base at J, with 12 bases in the middle. The CDR3 covers 14 residues. The V gene's germline CDR1 is SGHRS and CDR2 YFSETQ. The chain employs TRBV5-1 and TRBJ2-1, with a possible D match to TRBD2 (6 bases). This receptor was taken from an adult who received the AZD1222 COVID-19 vaccine. The sequencing here drew on peripheral blood, taken 28 days after the second AZD1222 dose. The DNA for the CDR3 is TGCGCCAGCCAGTCTAGCGAATCCTACAATGAGCAGTTCTTC. Its translation: CASQSSESYNEQFF.